Sequencing of this TCR beta chain was carried out in a study of OX40 agonist ivuxolimab in advanced cancers. Study summary: Three patients showed partial responses: one hepatocellular carcinoma and two cutaneous melanoma cases.

Trimming left V 7 bases short and J 4 bases short, with 16 bases between. Germline V gene data show CDR1 as LNHDA and CDR2 as SQIVND (reference sequence). The CDR3 is 14 residues long. Clones were read by immunoSEQ multiplex PCR, and TCRdb kept only the in-frame ones, dropping some. This sample carries fewer than 85,000 clones, 70% to 90% of them seen once, and the ten largest clones take more than 0.7%. V and J are TRBV19 and TRBJ2-5; D uncertain. This receptor was identified in an adult with an advanced solid tumor such as melanoma, head and neck, liver or kidney cancer. This material consisted of CD4+ or CD8+ T cells sorted from blood, taken in a trial of the OX40 agonist ivuxolimab. The CDR3 region is CASTPPGPAETQYF. The CDR3 nucleotides read TGTGCCAGTACCCCCCCCGGACCAGCAGAGACCCAGTACTTC.